This T cell receptor (beta chain) stems from a study of OX40 agonist ivuxolimab in advanced cancers. Study-wide context: Hepatocellular carcinoma, melanoma, renal cell or head and neck cancer occurred in dose-escalation patients. General study findings and limits: CD8+ T cells were the subset that, on average, had more expanded clones than CD4+. At 0.1-3.0 mg/kg, partial responders had clonal expansion among the lowest observed. The expanded peripheral T cells' antigen specificity was not determined.

Comment on this clone: Its specificity is not known.

Germline CDR1 reads SGHRS; CDR2 reads YFSETQ. Trimming removed 4 bases at V and 0 bases at J, with 15 bases between. There are 16 residues in the CDR3. Here immunoSEQ multiplex PCR was the method, and the copy in TCRdb shows in-frame clones only, minus some. This sample has some 73,000 clones; 88% occur once, and the top ten carry approximately 0.86%. The chain has TRBV5-1 and TRBJ2-3, with D unclear. This specimen was CD4+ or CD8+ T cells sorted from blood, taken in a trial of the OX40 agonist ivuxolimab. The TCR comes from an adult with an advanced solid tumor such as melanoma, head and neck, liver or kidney cancer. CDR3 amino acids: CASSPTPGGSTDTQYF. In nucleotides, the CDR3 is TGCGCCAGCAGCCCTACCCCAGGCGGCAGCACAGATACGCAGTATTTT.